These 21 T cell receptor beta chains originate from one sample sequenced in a study of cytomegalovirus exposure and HLA in healthy donors. PCR employed 60 Vbeta and 13 Jbeta primers. Measured with immunoSEQ multiplex PCR; TCRdb has only the in-frame clones, and not every one. The table has around 170,000 clones, roughly 80% seen once. Sequences were obtained from PBMCs. The receptors derive from a woman in her fifties or sixties in good health and CMV-seropositive.

The rearrangement uses TRBV27 and TRBJ2-1, with TRBD2 matching 7 bases. CDR1 and CDR2 from the germline V gene are MNHEY and SMNVEV (reference sequence). The CDR3 consists of 14 residues. The junction had 6 bases not matched to a gene; V was cut back by 6 bases and J by 4 bases. This CDR3 reads CASRGGGWYNEQFF. CDR3 DNA sequence: TGTGCCAGCAGGGGCGGGGGATGGTACAATGAGCAGTTCTTC.

The CDR3 DNA reads as TGTGCCAGCAGCTTAAGTGGGGGGGAGGGAGATACGCAGTATTTT. It codes for CASSLSGGEGDTQYF. V is TRBV7-3 and J is TRBJ2-3; 7 bases line up with TRBD2. The germline gives CDR1 SGHTA, CDR2 FQGTGA. Unmatched junction bases numbered 6, after V lost 1 base and J lost 5 bases. CDR3 length: 15 amino acids.

V usage is TRBV5-1 and J usage is TRBJ2-7; D may be TRBD1 (6 bases). Per the germline V gene, CDR1 is SGHRS and CDR2 is YFSETQ. With 4 bases removed from V and 3 bases from J, the gap between germline ends came to 17 bases. The CDR3 has 15 amino acids. CDR3: CASSALRDTNYEQYF. The CDR3 DNA sequence: TGCGCCAGCAGCGCACTCCGGGACACCAACTACGAGCAGTACTTC.

The chain couples TRBV18 to TRBJ1-2; D is unclear. V shed 2 bases and J shed 4 bases, with 11 bases lying between them. Germline V gene data show CDR1 as KGHSH and CDR2 as LQKENI. The CDR3 runs 14 residues. CDR3 bases: TGTGCCAGCTCACCAGAACGGGAAGTCTATGGCTACACCTTC. Encoded protein: CASSPEREVYGYTF.

V usage is TRBV9 and J usage is TRBJ1-1, with 7 bases aligning to TRBD1. Germline V gene sequence: CDR1 SGDLS, CDR2 YYNGEE. This CDR3 has 15 residues. After removal of 0 bases from V and 5 bases from J, the junction contained 7 bases not matched to a gene. CDR3 protein: CASSVVGTGATEAFF. The DNA for the CDR3 is TGTGCCAGCAGCGTAGTGGGAACAGGGGCGACTGAAGCTTTCTTT.

CDR3 in DNA: TGTGCCAGCAGTTACAGGGGCTACTATGGCTACACCTTC. Translating it yields CASSYRGYYGYTF. V and J are TRBV6-5 and TRBJ1-2; D may be TRBD1 (5 bases). From germline, CDR1 is MNHEY and CDR2 SVGAGI. The V and J ends lost 2 bases and 3 bases respectively, with 7 bases between them. The CDR3 extends over 13 amino acids.

In its sample, this clone was seen a few times. The chain employs TRBV12-5 and TRBJ1-4; unclear D gene. CDR1 LGHNT and CDR2 FRNRAP come from the germline V gene. The CDR3 runs 14 residues. V was pared by 2 bases and J by 4 bases, with 8 bases between. The CDR3: CASGLYGLNEKLFF. The DNA for the CDR3 is TGTGCTAGTGGTTTGTACGGACTTAATGAAAAACTGTTTTTT.

This chain links TRBV7-6 with TRBJ2-3; 12 nucleotides align to TRBD2. In germline, CDR1 is SGHVS, CDR2 FNYEAQ. V trimming: 4 bases; J trimming: 0 bases; junction bases outside the gene matches: 8. The CDR3 covers 18 residues. The CDR3 protein is CASSSLAGGLSSTDTQYF. The CDR3 nucleotides read TGTGCCAGCAGCTCCCTAGCGGGGGGGCTTTCTAGCACAGATACGCAGTATTTT.

The V call is TRBV11-2, the J call TRBJ2-7, with a possible D match to TRBD1 (7 bases). V was shortened by 4 bases and J by 2 bases, with 12 bases between the two germline ends. CDR1 SGHAT and CDR2 FQNNGV come from the germline V gene. The CDR3 has 14 amino acids. The CDR3 spells CASSSDREAYEQYF. The CDR3 DNA is TGTGCCAGCAGCTCCGACAGGGAGGCCTACGAGCAGTACTTC.

The V call is TRBV4-2, the J call TRBJ2-7; 11 positions agree with TRBD2. Germline V gives CDR1 LGHNA, CDR2 YNFKEQ. The CDR3 has 16 residues. V dropped 4 bases and J dropped 3; count of bases not matched to a gene: 8. The CDR3 DNA follows: TGTGCCAGCAGCCGCGATAGCGGGGGGGACTTCTACGAGCAGTACTTC. The encoded protein is CASSRDSGGDFYEQYF.

This chain links TRBV5-1 with TRBJ2-7; 8 bases are shared with TRBD1. This CDR3 has 13 amino acids. The V segment lost 6 bases and the J segment 1 base; nucleotides outside the gene matches: 3. CDR1 and CDR2 (germline): SGHRS, YFSETQ. CDR3 in DNA: TGCGCCAGCAACGGACAGGGTTCCTACGAGCAGTACTTC. It specifies CASNGQGSYEQYF.

This clone was detected a few times. J is TRBJ2-1 and V is TRBV2; 12 bases map to TRBD2. V was pared by 9 bases and J by 8 bases, with 5 bases of the junction left unmatched. Germline V gene data show CDR1 as SNHLY and CDR2 as FYNNEI. CDR3 length equals 13 residues. CDR3 nucleotides: TGTGCCAGTAAGCTAGCGGGGGGGGATGAGCAGTTCTTC. The encoded protein is CASKLAGGDEQFF.

This clone was counted once. The V call is TRBV2, the J call TRBJ2-2; TRBD2 agrees at 8 bases. Trimming at V came to 3 bases and at J to 6 bases, leaving 21 bases not matched to a gene. The length of the CDR3 is 20 residues. The V gene's germline CDR1 is SNHLY and CDR2 FYNNEI. In DNA form, the CDR3 reads TGTGCCAGCAGTGATCCGGGGGGATCCGACGGGGGGGCGTTTGCCGGGGAGCTGTTTTTT. Protein: CASSDPGGSDGGAFAGELFF. Drawing the rest from reference TRBV2 and TRBJ2-2, the complete variable domain is EPEVTQTPSHQVTQMGQEVILRCVPISNHLYFYWYRQILGQKVEFLVSFYNNEISEKSEIFDDQFSVERPDGSNFTLKIRSTKLEDSAMYFCASSDPGGSDGGAFAGELFFGEGSRLTVL.

The J gene is TRBJ1-5, the V gene TRBV30; tentatively, D is TRBD1 (5 bases). CDR3 size: 13 residues. V gave up 3 bases and J gave up 7 bases, with 13 bases separating them. Germline assignment: CDR1 GTSNPN and CDR2 SVGIG (reference sequence). CDR3 DNA: TGTGCCTGGAGCGGGCAGGAGGGGCAGCCCCAGCATTTT. This translates into CAWSGQEGQPQHF.

The chain has TRBV28 and TRBJ2-7; weak D call: TRBD2 (6 bases). The CDR3 runs 14 residues. Trimming pared 2 bases from V and 5 bases from J, leaving 13 bases between. Germline V gives CDR1 MDHEN, CDR2 SYDVKM. The CDR3 sequence is CASSLIGEVHEQYF. The CDR3 DNA follows: TGTGCCAGCAGTTTAATAGGGGAGGTCCACGAGCAGTACTTC.

The chain combines TRBV14 with TRBJ2-4; 9 nucleotides align to TRBD1. The germline CDR1 and CDR2 sequences are SGHDN and FVKESK. The J segment lost 0 bases and the V segment lost 1 base, leaving 1 base of the junction unmatched. The CDR3 totals 16 residues. DNA for the CDR3: TGTGCCAGCAGCCAAGGGGACAGGGTAGCCAAAAACATTCAGTACTTC. This codes for CASSQGDRVAKNIQYF.

The rearrangement links TRBV18 to TRBJ1-5, with no clear D. Trimming took off 3 bases at V and 2 bases at J, with 11 bases between the two ends. This CDR3 spans 15 amino acids. Germline CDR1 KGHSH, CDR2 LQKENI. The chain's CDR3 is CASSPEASGNQPQHF. CDR3 bases: TGTGCCAGCTCACCGGAAGCGTCTGGCAATCAGCCCCAGCATTTT.

The chain carries TRBV7-9 and TRBJ1-2, with D uncertain. The CDR3 is made up of 13 amino acids. Trimming removed 5 bases from V and 5 bases from J, with 12 bases in between. The germline gives CDR1 SEHNR, CDR2 FQNEAQ (reference sequence). The CDR3 nucleotides read TGTGCCAGCAGCCCCGAGGCGGGTTATGGCTACACCTTC. Encoded protein: CASSPEAGYGYTF.

The gene calls are TRBV7-2 and TRBJ2-2, with D uncertain. This CDR3 is built from 15 residues. Germline assignment: CDR1 SGHTA and CDR2 FQGNSA. Trimming stripped 0 bases from V and 4 bases from J, with 9 bases between. CDR3 sequence reads: CASSLASPGTGELFF. For the CDR3, the DNA is TGTGCCAGCAGCTTAGCATCTCCAGGCACCGGGGAGCTGTTTTTT. Filled out from reference TRBV7-2 and TRBJ2-2, the complete variable domain reads GAGVSQSPSNKVTEKGKDVELRCDPISGHTALYWYRQSLGQGLEFLIYFQGNSAPDKSGLPSDRFSAERTGGSVSTLTIQRTQQEDSAVYLCASSLASPGTGELFFGEGSRLTVL.

The rearrangement joins TRBV15 to TRBJ2-5; the D gene is possibly TRBD1 (6 bases). Trimming left V 1 base short and J 5 bases short, with 14 bases between. This CDR3 spans 15 amino acids. CDR1 LNHNV and CDR2 YYDKDF come from the germline V gene (reference sequence). DNA of the CDR3: TGTGCCACCAGCAGAGCGGACAGCGCCGGGGAGACCCAGTACTTC. It yields the protein CATSRADSAGETQYF.

This clone was detected only a few times. This chain uses TRBV7-9 with TRBJ1-1, with D maybe TRBD1 (5 bases). Germline V CDR1 and CDR2: SEHNR, FQNEAQ (reference sequence). The CDR3 has 15 amino acids. Trimming shortened V by 5 bases and J by 3 bases, and 16 bases separated the two germline ends. This CDR3 is CASSRDSIRYTEAFF. The CDR3 region has the DNA TGTGCCAGCAGCCGAGACAGTATTAGGTACACTGAAGCTTTCTTT.